Listed here are 5 T cell receptor beta chains from one sample, sequenced in a study of blood T cell repertoires in COVID-19. Libraries were prepared by immunoSEQ multiplex PCR; TCRdb keeps only in-frame clonotypes and omits some of them. The sample holds a few hundred thousand clones, roughly 90% seen once. The sample consisted of peripheral blood. The receptors were sampled from a young man with COVID-19, enrolled during active disease.

This chain joins TRBV12-5 and TRBJ2-7; 7 nucleotides match TRBD1. Germline trimming cut 7 bases from V and 5 bases from J; bases unmatched to any gene: 17. Germline-derived CDR1 and CDR2 are LGHNT and FRNRAP. The length of the CDR3 is 16 residues. In DNA, the CDR3 is TGTGCTAGTGCTTGGGGGACCGGGACAGCAGAGGACGAGCAGTACTTC. Translating gives CASAWGTGTAEDEQYF.

This clone was detected only once. The chain has TRBV19 and TRBJ2-7; D is ambiguous. Germline V gene data show CDR1 as LNHDA and CDR2 as SQIVND (reference sequence). V was pared by 6 bases and J by 5 bases, with 14 bases between. The CDR3 spans 13 residues. DNA for the CDR3: TGTGCCAGTAGGGGTTTCGACAAAAACGAGCAGTACTTC. This sequence encodes CASRGFDKNEQYF.

The rearrangement links TRBV3-1 (or the pseudogene TRBV3-2) to TRBJ2-3; 7 nucleotides agree with TRBD1. Per the germline V gene, CDR1 is LGHDT and CDR2 is YNNKEL (reference sequence). The CDR3 extends over 16 amino acids. Unmatched junction bases numbered 7, after V lost 3 bases and J lost 1 base. Written as DNA, the CDR3 is TGTGCCAGCAGCCAGGAGACAGGGTTTCGCACAGATACGCAGTATTTT. Amino acids: CASSQETGFRTDTQYF.

The V and J genes are TRBV6-5 and TRBJ1-6; D gene unclear. The V end lost 6 bases, the J end lost 7 bases, and 7 bases lay between the germline ends. CDR1 is MNHEY, CDR2 SVGAGI, per germline. CDR3 length: 12 amino acids. The CDR3 loop is CASSPQNSPLHF. The DNA of the CDR3 is TGTGCCAGCAGCCCGCAGAATTCACCCCTCCACTTT.

The chain joins TRBV7-2 to TRBJ2-1, with a tentative D call TRBD2 (6 bases). The V end was cut by 5 bases, the J end by 3 bases, with 14 bases between. This CDR3 is built from 15 residues. Germline V gives CDR1 SGHTA, CDR2 FQGNSA. The CDR3 spells CASSLSFGGYNEQFF. The CDR3 region has the DNA TGTGCCAGCAGCCTATCCTTCGGGGGCTACAATGAGCAGTTCTTC.